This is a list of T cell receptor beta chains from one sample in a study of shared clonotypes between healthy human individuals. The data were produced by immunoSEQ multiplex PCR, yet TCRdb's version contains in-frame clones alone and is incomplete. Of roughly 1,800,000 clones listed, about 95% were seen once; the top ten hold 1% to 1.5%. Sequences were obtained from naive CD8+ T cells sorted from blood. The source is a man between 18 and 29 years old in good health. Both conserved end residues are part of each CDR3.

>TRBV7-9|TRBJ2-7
CASSLTTGGSPYEQYF
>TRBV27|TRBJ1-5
CASSPPGVVQPQHF
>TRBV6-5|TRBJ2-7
CASSYAGGNPYEQYF
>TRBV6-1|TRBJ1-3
CASSEVGEFLGTIYF
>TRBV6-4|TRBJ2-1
CASRSLAGGKNEQFF
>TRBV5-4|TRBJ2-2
CASTPEGRGYTGELFF
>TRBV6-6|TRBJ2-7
CASSYGGGVYEQYF
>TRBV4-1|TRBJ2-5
CASSPRGRGGIETQYF
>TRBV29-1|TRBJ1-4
CSVRATTNEKLFF
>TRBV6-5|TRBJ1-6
CASSSRQGDSSPLHF
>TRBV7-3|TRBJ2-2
CASSPTHGQSFNTGELFF
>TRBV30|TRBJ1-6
CACENPGTGDNYNSPLHF
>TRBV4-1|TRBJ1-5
CASSQEIRITNQPQHF
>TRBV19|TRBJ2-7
CASSITAGQVYEQYF
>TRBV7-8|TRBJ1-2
CASSQKGGEETYGYTF
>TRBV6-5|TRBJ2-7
CASSYEGVGAYEQYF
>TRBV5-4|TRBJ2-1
CASSSDGPYNEQFF
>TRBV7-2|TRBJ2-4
CASSWDRGSAKNIQYF
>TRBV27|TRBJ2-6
CASSLVAVKSGANVLTF
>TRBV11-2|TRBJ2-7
CASGRHTTYEQYF
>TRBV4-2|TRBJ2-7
CASSLGTEGLYEQYF
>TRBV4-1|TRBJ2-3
CASSQDQLRDLLFTDTQYF
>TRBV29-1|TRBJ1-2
CSVELSGSYGYTF
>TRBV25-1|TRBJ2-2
CASRLTGELFF
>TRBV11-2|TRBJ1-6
CASSLPPGRTSPLHF